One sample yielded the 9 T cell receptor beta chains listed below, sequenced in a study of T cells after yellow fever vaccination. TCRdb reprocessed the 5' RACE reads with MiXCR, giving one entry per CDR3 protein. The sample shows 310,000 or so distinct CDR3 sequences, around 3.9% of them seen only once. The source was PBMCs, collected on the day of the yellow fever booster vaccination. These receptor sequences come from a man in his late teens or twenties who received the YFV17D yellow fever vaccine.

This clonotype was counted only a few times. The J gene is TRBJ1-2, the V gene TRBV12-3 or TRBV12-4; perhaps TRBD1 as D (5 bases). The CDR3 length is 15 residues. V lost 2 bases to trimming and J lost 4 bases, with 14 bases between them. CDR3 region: CASSLMVQGGYGYTF. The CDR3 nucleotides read TGTGCCAGCAGTTTAATGGTGCAGGGAGGCTATGGCTACACCTTC.

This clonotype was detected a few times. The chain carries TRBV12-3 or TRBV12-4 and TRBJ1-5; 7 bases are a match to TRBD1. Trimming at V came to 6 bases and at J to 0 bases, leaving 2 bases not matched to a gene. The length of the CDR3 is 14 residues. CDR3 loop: CASRGQYSNQPQHF. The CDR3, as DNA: TGTGCCAGCAGGGGACAGTATAGCAATCAGCCCCAGCATTTT.

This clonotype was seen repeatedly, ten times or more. The CDR3 reads CASSAQGLEQYV. As DNA, the CDR3 is TGTGCCAGCAGCGCACAGGGACTCGAGCAGTACGTC. The chain is built from TRBV2 and TRBJ2-7; D tentatively fits TRBD1 or TRBD2 (6 bases each). The germline gives CDR1 SNHLY, CDR2 FYNNEI. The CDR3 has 12 residues. V dropped 6 bases and J dropped 6 bases, with 12 bases sitting between them.

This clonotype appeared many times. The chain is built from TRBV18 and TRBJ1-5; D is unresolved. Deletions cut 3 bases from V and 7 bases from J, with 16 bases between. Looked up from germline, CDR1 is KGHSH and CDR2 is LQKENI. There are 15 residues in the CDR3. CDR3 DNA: TGTGCCAGCTCACCTCGAGGGTCCATGAGCCAGCCCCAGCATTTT. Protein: CASSPRGSMSQPQHF.

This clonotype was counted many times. For the CDR3, the DNA is TGCAGTGCTAGATCGGGGGGCAACAATGAGCAGTTCTTC. The encoded protein is CSARSGGNNEQFF. The chain is built from TRBV20-1 and TRBJ2-1; tentatively, D is TRBD2 (7 bases). Per the germline V gene, CDR1 is DFQATT and CDR2 is SNEGSKA (reference sequence). The germline V and J ends were trimmed by 2 bases and 5 bases, with 10 bases remaining between them. The CDR3 has 13 residues.

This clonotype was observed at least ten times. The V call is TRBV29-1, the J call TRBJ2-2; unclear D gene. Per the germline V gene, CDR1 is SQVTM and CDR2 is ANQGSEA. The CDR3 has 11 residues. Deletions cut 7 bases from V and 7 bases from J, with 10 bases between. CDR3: CSGLVVGELFF. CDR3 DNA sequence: TGCAGCGGTCTCGTGGTCGGGGAGCTGTTTTTT.

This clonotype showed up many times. CDR3 nucleotides: TGCAGTGCTAGAGAGGTGGCTAGCGGGAAGACCGACAATGAGCAGTTCTTC. Translation: CSAREVASGKTDNEQFF. The genes are TRBV20-1 and TRBJ2-1, with 9 bases that match TRBD2. Germline V gives CDR1 DFQATT, CDR2 SNEGSKA (reference sequence). The CDR3 length is 17 residues. V shed 0 bases, J shed 5 bases, and the junction held 11 bases outside the gene matches.

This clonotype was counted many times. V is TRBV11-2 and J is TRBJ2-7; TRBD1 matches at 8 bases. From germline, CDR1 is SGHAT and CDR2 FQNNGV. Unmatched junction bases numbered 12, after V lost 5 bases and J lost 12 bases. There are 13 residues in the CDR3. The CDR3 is CASSPPPWDRLYV. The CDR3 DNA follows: TGTGCCAGCAGCCCACCCCCCTGGGACAGGCTGTACGTC.

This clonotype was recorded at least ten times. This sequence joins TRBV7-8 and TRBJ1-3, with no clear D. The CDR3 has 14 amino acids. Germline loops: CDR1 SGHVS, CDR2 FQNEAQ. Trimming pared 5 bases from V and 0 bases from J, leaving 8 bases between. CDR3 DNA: TGTGCCAGCAGCGGACGGAACTCTGGAAACACCATATATTTT. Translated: CASSGRNSGNTIYF.